Below, 22 T cell receptor beta chains from the same sample are listed, as sequenced in a study of blood T cell repertoires in COVID-19. Sequenced by immunoSEQ multiplex PCR; TCRdb stores in-frame clones only, minus some. In the table there are 250,000 to 300,000 clones, approximately 88% of which are singletons. The source material was peripheral blood. These receptors originate from a woman aged 25 to 45 who had recovered from COVID-19.

This clone was observed a few times. The chain links TRBV5-6 to TRBJ1-4, with a tentative D call TRBD1 (6 bases). CDR3 length: 16 residues. Germline V CDR1 and CDR2: SGHDT, YYEEEE. V lost 2 bases to trimming and J lost 5 bases, with 16 bases between them. CDR3 residues: CASSFGFTGTNEKLFF. The DNA for the CDR3 is TGTGCCAGCAGCTTCGGTTTCACAGGGACGAATGAAAAACTGTTTTTT.

This rearrangement joins TRBV4-2 to TRBJ2-2, with TRBD2 identical over 8 bases. The junction had 4 bases not matched to a gene; V was cut back by 2 bases and J by 5 bases. This CDR3 comprises 15 residues. Germline V CDR1 and CDR2: LGHNA, YNFKEQ. Written as DNA, the CDR3 is TGTGCCAGCAGCCAAACGGGGGGGCTTACCGGGGAGCTGTTTTTT. Translation: CASSQTGGLTGELFF.

This chain joins TRBV2 and TRBJ1-5, with TRBD1 matching over 7 bases. The CDR3 spans 13 residues. Germline-derived CDR1 and CDR2 are SNHLY and FYNNEI. V shed 9 bases, J shed 2 bases, and the junction held 4 bases outside the gene matches. CDR3 coding DNA: TGTGCCAGTCAGGGGGGCGGCAATCAGCCCCAGCATTTT. Translation gives CASQGGGNQPQHF.

In nucleotides, the CDR3 is TGTGCCAGCAGCCGAGGGGGCGGGGGGCCGAAGACCCAGTACTTC. Protein sequence: CASSRGGGGPKTQYF. The V call is TRBV9, the J call TRBJ2-5, with D perhaps matching TRBD2 (8 bases). This CDR3 contains 15 residues. The V gene's germline CDR1 is SGDLS and CDR2 YYNGEE. V lost 4 bases, J lost 6 bases, and 19 bases lay in between.

This clone was seen only once. This sequence joins TRBV5-6 and TRBJ1-6; D is unresolved. Germline values: CDR1 SGHDT, CDR2 YYEEEE. The CDR3 spans 14 residues. V lost 0 bases to trimming and J lost 7 bases, with 8 bases between them. The CDR3 region is CASSLGGSNSPLHF. As DNA, the CDR3 is TGTGCCAGCAGCTTGGGAGGGAGCAATTCACCCCTCCACTTT. The full variable domain, its missing parts supplied by reference TRBV5-6 and TRBJ1-6, is DAGVTQSPTHLIKTRGQQVTLRCSPKSGHDTVSWYQQALGQGPQFIFQYYEEEERQRGNFPDRFSGHQFPNYSSELNVNALLLGDSALYLCASSLGGSNSPLHFGNGTRLTVT.

This chain connects TRBV5-1 to TRBJ2-7, with 8 positions matching TRBD2. The CDR3 spans 13 residues. The germline V gene has CDR1 SGHRS and CDR2 YFSETQ. V shed 4 bases, J shed 10 bases, and the junction held 10 bases outside the gene matches. The CDR3 DNA sequence: TGCGCCAGCAGCCTGGGGGAAGCGGGAGCTCAGTACTTC. It yields the protein CASSLGEAGAQYF.

The J gene is TRBJ1-2, the V gene TRBV12-3 or TRBV12-4; D may be TRBD1 (6 bases). The CDR3 runs 12 residues. Trimming took 7 bases from V and 5 from J, leaving 11 bases between them. This CDR3 is CASKTQGYGYTF. The CDR3 DNA follows: TGTGCCAGCAAGACACAGGGTTATGGCTACACCTTC.

This chain joins TRBV7-2 and TRBJ2-7; D is perhaps TRBD1 (6 bases). Trimming took off 5 bases at V and 0 bases at J, with 14 bases between the two ends. CDR3 size: 15 residues. The germline V gene encodes CDR1 SGHTA and CDR2 FQGNSA. The CDR3 bases are TGTGCCAGCAGCCGGGACACCGCTAACTCCTACGAGCAGTACTTC. It yields the protein CASSRDTANSYEQYF.

The rearrangement links TRBV12-3 or TRBV12-4 to TRBJ1-1; D gene uncertain. The V end lost 0 bases, the J end lost 10 bases, and 9 bases lay between the germline ends. This CDR3 has 12 residues. The CDR3 spells CASSLAFTGAFF. The CDR3, as DNA: TGTGCCAGCAGTTTAGCCTTCACGGGAGCTTTCTTT.

The V gene is TRBV7-2, the J gene TRBJ1-2; 10 bases align to TRBD1. The CDR3 is 14 amino acids. Per germline, CDR1 SGHTA and CDR2 FQGNSA. The junction had 6 bases not matched to a gene; V was cut back by 7 bases and J by 4 bases. The CDR3 DNA is TGTGCCAGCACTAGACGGGACAGGGGCTATGGCTACACCTTC. This encodes CASTRRDRGYGYTF.

The CDR3: CASSLLAGEETQYF. CDR3 nucleotides: TGCGCCAGCAGCTTGTTGGCGGGTGAAGAGACCCAGTACTTC. The gene calls are TRBV5-1 and TRBJ2-5; possible D gene TRBD2, 5 bases. Germline loops: CDR1 SGHRS, CDR2 YFSETQ. V lost 1 base and J lost 3, with 10 bases in between. CDR3 size: 14 residues. The full variable domain, with the rest looked up from reference TRBV5-1 and TRBJ2-5, is KAGVTQTPRYLIKTRGQQVTLSCSPISGHRSVSWYQQTPGQGLQFLFEYFSETQRNKGNFPGRFSGRQFSNSRSEMNVSTLELGDSALYLCASSLLAGEETQYFGPGTRLLVL.

The chain uses TRBV19 and TRBJ2-5; D is perhaps TRBD2 (5 bases). Germline V gene sequence: CDR1 LNHDA, CDR2 SQIVND (reference sequence). The CDR3 covers 13 residues. V was shortened by 5 bases and J by 2 bases, with 9 bases between the two germline ends. Here the CDR3 DNA reads TGTGCCAGTAGTCTACCGGGACAAGAGACCCAGTACTTC. Translation gives CASSLPGQETQYF.

V usage is TRBV4-2 and J usage is TRBJ2-5; the D gene is possibly TRBD1 (5 bases). V was clipped by 4 bases and J by 5 bases, with 20 bases between them. The CDR3 is 16 amino acids. Germline loops: CDR1 LGHNA, CDR2 YNFKEQ. The DNA for the CDR3 is TGTGCCAGCAGCCCCAGTACCGGTAGACAGCCGGAGACCCAGTACTTC. This codes for CASSPSTGRQPETQYF.

V is TRBV20-1 and J is TRBJ1-2, with a tentative D call TRBD1 (5 bases). V was cut by 3 bases and J by 4 bases, with 24 bases left in between. The germline CDR1 and CDR2 sequences are DFQATT and SNEGSKA (reference sequence). CDR3 length equals 17 residues. The CDR3 spells CSASSRAGTVGGYGYTF. CDR3 bases: TGCAGTGCTAGTAGTAGGGCGGGGACGGTCGGTGGCTATGGCTACACCTTC.

The CDR3 here is CASAWRTSGGHYEQYF. DNA for the CDR3: TGTGCCAGCGCTTGGAGGACTAGCGGGGGGCACTACGAGCAGTACTTC. The gene calls are TRBV2 and TRBJ2-7; TRBD2 matches 14 bases. V was clipped by 8 bases and J by 3 bases; unmatched bases: 9. In germline, CDR1 is SNHLY, CDR2 FYNNEI. The CDR3 sequence is 16 residues long. Supplemented by reference TRBV2 and TRBJ2-7, the full variable domain reads EPEVTQTPSHQVTQMGQEVILRCVPISNHLYFYWYRQILGQKVEFLVSFYNNEISEKSEIFDDQFSVERPDGSNFTLKIRSTKLEDSAMYFCASAWRTSGGHYEQYFGPGTRLTVT.

This chain links TRBV24-1 with TRBJ1-1, with TRBD1 identical over 9 bases. The CDR3 is 15 residues long. Germline-derived CDR1 and CDR2 are KGHDR and SFDVKD. V was clipped by 6 bases and J by 3 bases; unmatched bases: 7. CDR3 protein: CATSNRGPRDTEAFF. The CDR3, as DNA: TGTGCCACCAGTAACAGGGGGCCACGGGACACTGAAGCTTTCTTT.

The chain carries TRBV9 and TRBJ2-2; the D gene is possibly TRBD2 (5 bases). Looked up from germline, CDR1 is SGDLS and CDR2 is YYNGEE. Trimming took 4 bases from V and 3 from J, leaving 16 bases between them. CDR3 length equals 16 residues. In DNA form, the CDR3 reads TGTGCCAGCAGCCCGACCTGGGAGCCTCACACCGGGGAGCTGTTTTTT. Amino acids: CASSPTWEPHTGELFF.

V is TRBV6-2 or TRBV6-3 and J is TRBJ2-4; D might be TRBD1 (6 bases). The V end lost 3 bases, the J end lost 1 base, and 16 bases lay between the germline ends. The CDR3 length is 17 residues. The germline V gene has CDR1 MNHEY and CDR2 SVGEGT. CDR3 sequence reads: CASSYTGHTGAKNIQYF. The CDR3, as DNA: TGTGCCAGCAGTTATACGGGGCACACAGGGGCCAAAAACATTCAGTACTTC.

This clone was found once. J is TRBJ2-3 and V is TRBV29-1, with a tentative D call TRBD2 (6 bases). Germline loops: CDR1 SQVTM, CDR2 ANQGSEA. The CDR3 has 13 residues. Trimming cost V 7 bases and J 4 bases, with 15 bases left between them. The CDR3: CSGRGGQADTQYF. CDR3 in DNA: TGCAGCGGCCGAGGAGGGCAGGCAGATACGCAGTATTTT.

The chain links TRBV4-3 to TRBJ2-1, with D maybe TRBD2 (6 bases). The germline V gene has CDR1 LGHNA and CDR2 YSLEER. V was pared by 6 bases and J by 3 bases, with 21 bases between. The CDR3 is 17 residues long. For the CDR3, the DNA is TGCGCCAGCAGTCGATGGGGCGGAGGGGTTGGCTACAATGAGCAGTTCTTC. It specifies CASSRWGGGVGYNEQFF.

The genes are TRBV5-6 and TRBJ2-7; 7 nucleotides match TRBD1. Germline values: CDR1 SGHDT, CDR2 YYEEEE. After removal of 4 bases from V and 1 base from J, the junction contained 8 bases not matched to a gene. The CDR3 loop spans 15 amino acids. This chain's CDR3 is CASSPSGRGSYEQYF. Written as DNA, the CDR3 is TGTGCCAGCAGCCCCTCTGGCAGGGGGTCCTACGAGCAGTACTTC.

The chain recombines TRBV28 with TRBJ2-7; D is possibly TRBD2 (6 bases). CDR3 length: 14 residues. Germline V gene sequence: CDR1 MDHEN, CDR2 SYDVKM. V lost 3 bases and J lost 6, with 15 bases in between. CDR3 sequence (DNA): TGTGCCAGCAGTTTTGTGGGGGACTCGGGCGAGCAGTACTTC. This codes for CASSFVGDSGEQYF. Using reference TRBV28 and TRBJ2-7 for the parts outside the CDR3, the full variable domain is DVKVTQSSRYLVKRTGEKVFLECVQDMDHENMFWYRQDPGLGLRLIYFSYDVKMKEKGDIPEGYSVSREKKERFSLILESASTNQTSMYLCASSFVGDSGEQYFGPGTRLTVT.